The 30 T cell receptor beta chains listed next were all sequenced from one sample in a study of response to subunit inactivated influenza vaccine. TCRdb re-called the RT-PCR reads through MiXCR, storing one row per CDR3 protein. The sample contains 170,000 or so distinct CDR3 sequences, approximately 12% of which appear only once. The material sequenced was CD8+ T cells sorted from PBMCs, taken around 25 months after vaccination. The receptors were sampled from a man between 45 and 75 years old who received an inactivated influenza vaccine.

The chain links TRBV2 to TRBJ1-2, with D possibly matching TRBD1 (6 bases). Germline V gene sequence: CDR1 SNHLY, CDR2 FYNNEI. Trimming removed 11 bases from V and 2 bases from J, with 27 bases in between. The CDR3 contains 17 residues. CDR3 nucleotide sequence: TGTGCCCGCTCTAGGGGGGGGGCGCGTGAAGGGAACTATGGCTACACCTTC. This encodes CARSRGGAREGNYGYTF.

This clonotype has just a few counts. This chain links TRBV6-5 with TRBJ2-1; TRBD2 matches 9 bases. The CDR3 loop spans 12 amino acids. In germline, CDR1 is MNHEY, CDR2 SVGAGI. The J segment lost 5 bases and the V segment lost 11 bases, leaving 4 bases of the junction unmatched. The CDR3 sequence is CASLAGDNEQFF. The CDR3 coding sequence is TGTGCCTCACTAGCGGGCGACAATGAGCAGTTCTTC.

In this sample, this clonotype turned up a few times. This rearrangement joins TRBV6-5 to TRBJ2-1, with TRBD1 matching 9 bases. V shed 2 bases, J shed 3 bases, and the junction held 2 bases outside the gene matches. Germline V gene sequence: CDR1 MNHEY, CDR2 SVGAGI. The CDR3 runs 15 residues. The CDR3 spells CASSYGTGYYNEQFF. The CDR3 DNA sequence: TGTGCCAGCAGTTACGGGACAGGGTACTACAATGAGCAGTTCTTC.

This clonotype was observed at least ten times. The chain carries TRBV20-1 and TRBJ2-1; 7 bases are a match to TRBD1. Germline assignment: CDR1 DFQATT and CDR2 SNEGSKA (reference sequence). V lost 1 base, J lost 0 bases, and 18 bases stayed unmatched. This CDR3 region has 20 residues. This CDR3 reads CSARGSGGTVPGSSYNEQFF. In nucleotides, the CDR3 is TGCAGTGCTAGAGGATCGGGTGGGACAGTTCCGGGAAGCTCCTACAATGAGCAGTTCTTC.

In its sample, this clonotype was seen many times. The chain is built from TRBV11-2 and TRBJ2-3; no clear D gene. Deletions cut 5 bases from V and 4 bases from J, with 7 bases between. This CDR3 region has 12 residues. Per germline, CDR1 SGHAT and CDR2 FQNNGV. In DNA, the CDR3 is TGTGCCAGCAGCCCTAGGCCAGATACGCAGTATTTT. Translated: CASSPRPDTQYF.

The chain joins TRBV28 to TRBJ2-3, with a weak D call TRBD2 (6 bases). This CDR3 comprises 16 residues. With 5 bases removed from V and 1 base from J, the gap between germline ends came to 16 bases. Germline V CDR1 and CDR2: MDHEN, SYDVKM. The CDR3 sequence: CASSPPYGRGTDTQYF. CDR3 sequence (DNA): TGTGCCAGCAGTCCCCCCTACGGGAGAGGCACAGATACGCAGTATTTT.

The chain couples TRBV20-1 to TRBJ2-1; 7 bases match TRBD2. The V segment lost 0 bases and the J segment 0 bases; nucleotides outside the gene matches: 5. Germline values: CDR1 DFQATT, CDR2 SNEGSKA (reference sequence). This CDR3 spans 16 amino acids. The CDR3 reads CSARESSGPSYNEQFF. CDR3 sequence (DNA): TGCAGTGCTAGAGAGTCTAGCGGACCCTCCTACAATGAGCAGTTCTTC.

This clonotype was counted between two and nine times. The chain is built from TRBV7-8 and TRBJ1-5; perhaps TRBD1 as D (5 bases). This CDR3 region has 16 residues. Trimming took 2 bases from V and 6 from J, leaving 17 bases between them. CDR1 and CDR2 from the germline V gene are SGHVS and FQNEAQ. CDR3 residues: CASSLYLRAGFQPQHF. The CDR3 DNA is TGTGCCAGCAGCTTATACCTCCGGGCAGGGTTTCAGCCCCAGCATTTT.

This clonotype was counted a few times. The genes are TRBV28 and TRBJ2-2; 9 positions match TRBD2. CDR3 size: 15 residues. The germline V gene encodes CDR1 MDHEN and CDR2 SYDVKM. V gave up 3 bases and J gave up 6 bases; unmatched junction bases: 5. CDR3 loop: CASSFGLAGSGELFF. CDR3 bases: TGTGCCAGCAGTTTTGGTCTAGCGGGGTCCGGGGAGCTGTTTTTT.

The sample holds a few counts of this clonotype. Here the CDR3 DNA reads TGTGCCAGCAGCTTAGCCGGGGTGCGAGAGCAGTTCTTC. Translation gives CASSLAGVREQFF. The chain is built from TRBV7-9 and TRBJ2-1, with a weak D call TRBD2 (5 bases). Trimming cost V 0 bases and J 10 bases, with 10 bases left between them. This CDR3 contains 13 residues. Germline V gene data show CDR1 as SEHNR and CDR2 as FQNEAQ (reference sequence).

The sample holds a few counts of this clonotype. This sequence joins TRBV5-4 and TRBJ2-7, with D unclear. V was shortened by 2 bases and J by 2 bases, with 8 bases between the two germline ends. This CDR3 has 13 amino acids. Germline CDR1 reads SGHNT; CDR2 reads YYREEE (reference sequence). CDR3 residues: CASSFEETYEQYF. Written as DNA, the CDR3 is TGTGCCAGCAGCTTTGAGGAAACCTACGAGCAGTACTTC.

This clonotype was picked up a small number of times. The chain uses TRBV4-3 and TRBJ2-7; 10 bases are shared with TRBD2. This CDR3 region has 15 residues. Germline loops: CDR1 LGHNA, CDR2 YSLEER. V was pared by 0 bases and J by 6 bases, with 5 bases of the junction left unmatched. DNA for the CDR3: TGCGCCAGCAGCCAAGATCGGACTAGCGGACGCGAGCAGTACTTC. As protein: CASSQDRTSGREQYF.

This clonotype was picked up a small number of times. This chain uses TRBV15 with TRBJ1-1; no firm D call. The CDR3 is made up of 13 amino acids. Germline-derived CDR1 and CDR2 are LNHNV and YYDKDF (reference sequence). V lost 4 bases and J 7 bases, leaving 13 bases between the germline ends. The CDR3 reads CATSMGWQDEAFF. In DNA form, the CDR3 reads TGTGCCACCAGCATGGGGTGGCAGGATGAAGCTTTCTTT.

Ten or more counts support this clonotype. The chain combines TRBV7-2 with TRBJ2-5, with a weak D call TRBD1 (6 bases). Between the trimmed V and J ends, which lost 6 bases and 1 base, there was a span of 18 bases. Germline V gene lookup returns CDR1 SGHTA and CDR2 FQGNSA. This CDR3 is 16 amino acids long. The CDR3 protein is CASRGGQSKVQETQYF. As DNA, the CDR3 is TGTGCCAGCAGGGGCGGACAGTCCAAGGTCCAAGAGACCCAGTACTTC. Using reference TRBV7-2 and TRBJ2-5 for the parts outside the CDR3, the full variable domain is GAGVSQSPSNKVTEKGKDVELRCDPISGHTALYWYRQSLGQGLEFLIYFQGNSAPDKSGLPSDRFSAERTGGSVSTLTIQRTQQEDSAVYLCASRGGQSKVQETQYFGPGTRLLVL.

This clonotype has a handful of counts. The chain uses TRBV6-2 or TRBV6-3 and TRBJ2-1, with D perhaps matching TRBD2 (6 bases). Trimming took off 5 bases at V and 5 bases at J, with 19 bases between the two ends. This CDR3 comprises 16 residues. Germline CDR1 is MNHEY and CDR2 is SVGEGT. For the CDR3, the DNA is TGTGCCAGCAGTAGGAGGGTTCTAGTCCTTAACAATGAGCAGTTCTTC. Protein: CASSRRVLVLNNEQFF.

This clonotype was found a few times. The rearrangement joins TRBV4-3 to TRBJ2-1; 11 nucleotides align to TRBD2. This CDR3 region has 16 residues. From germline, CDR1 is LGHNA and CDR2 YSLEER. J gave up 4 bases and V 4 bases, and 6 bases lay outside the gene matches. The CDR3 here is CASSRTGLAEYNEQFF. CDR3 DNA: TGCGCCAGCAGCCGGACGGGACTAGCGGAATACAATGAGCAGTTCTTC.

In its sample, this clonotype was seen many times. For the CDR3, the DNA is TGTGCCAGCAGTTCTGCGGGGCGGCCGTTAGAGACCCAGTACTTC. This gives the protein CASSSAGRPLETQYF. This chain links TRBV12-3 or TRBV12-4 with TRBJ2-5; D might be TRBD2 (6 bases). Trimming removed 4 bases from V and 4 bases from J, with 16 bases in between. The CDR3 runs to 15 residues.

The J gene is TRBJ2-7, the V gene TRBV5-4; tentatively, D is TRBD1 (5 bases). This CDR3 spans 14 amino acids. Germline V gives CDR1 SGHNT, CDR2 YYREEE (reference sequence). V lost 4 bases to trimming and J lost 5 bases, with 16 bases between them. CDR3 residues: CASSLLGRDNEQYF. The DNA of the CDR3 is TGTGCCAGCAGCCTATTAGGCAGGGATAACGAGCAGTACTTC.

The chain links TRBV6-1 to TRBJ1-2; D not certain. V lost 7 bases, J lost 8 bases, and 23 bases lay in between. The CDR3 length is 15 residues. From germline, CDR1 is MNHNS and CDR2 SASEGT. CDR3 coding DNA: TGTGCCAGCACCGTGGAGGACCCTTATCTGGTCGGCTACACCTTC. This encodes CASTVEDPYLVGYTF.

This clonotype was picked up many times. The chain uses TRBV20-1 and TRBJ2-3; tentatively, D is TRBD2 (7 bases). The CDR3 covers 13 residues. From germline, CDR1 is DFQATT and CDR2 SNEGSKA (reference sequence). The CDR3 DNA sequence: TGCAGCAAAGCCGGGGGGCGAACAGATACGCAGTATTTT. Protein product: CSKAGGRTDTQYF.

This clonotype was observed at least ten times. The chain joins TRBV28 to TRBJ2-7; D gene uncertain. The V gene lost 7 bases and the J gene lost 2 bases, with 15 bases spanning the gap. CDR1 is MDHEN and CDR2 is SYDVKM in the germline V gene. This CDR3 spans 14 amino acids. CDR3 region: CASTPPLSTYEQYF. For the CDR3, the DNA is TGTGCCAGCACCCCCCCTCTGTCCACCTACGAGCAGTACTTC.

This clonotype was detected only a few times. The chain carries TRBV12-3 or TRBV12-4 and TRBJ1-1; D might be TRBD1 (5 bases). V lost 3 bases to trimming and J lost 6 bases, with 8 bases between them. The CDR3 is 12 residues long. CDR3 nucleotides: TGTGCCAGCAGTTTTTGGACATCTGAAGCTTTCTTT. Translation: CASSFWTSEAFF.

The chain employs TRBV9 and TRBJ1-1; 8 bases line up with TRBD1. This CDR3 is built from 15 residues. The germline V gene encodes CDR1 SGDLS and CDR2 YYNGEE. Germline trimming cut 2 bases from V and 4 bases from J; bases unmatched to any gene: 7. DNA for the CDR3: TGTGCCAGCAGCGTGTCACTGGACAGGGTCACTGAAGCTTTCTTT. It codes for CASSVSLDRVTEAFF.

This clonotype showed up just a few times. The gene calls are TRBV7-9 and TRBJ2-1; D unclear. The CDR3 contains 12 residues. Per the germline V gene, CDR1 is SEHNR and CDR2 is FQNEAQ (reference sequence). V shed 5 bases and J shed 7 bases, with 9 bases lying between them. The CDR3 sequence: CASSIPINEQFF. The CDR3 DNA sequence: TGTGCCAGCAGCATCCCTATTAATGAGCAGTTCTTC.

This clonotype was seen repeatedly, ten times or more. The CDR3 reads CASSLEGTEQFF. The CDR3 DNA reads as TGTGCCAGCAGCTTGGAAGGGACTGAGCAGTTCTTC. The rearrangement joins TRBV7-9 to TRBJ2-1, with D perhaps TRBD1 or TRBD2 (5 bases each). Trimming left V 3 bases short and J 9 bases short, with 9 bases between. The CDR3 is made up of 12 amino acids. Germline V gene data show CDR1 as SEHNR and CDR2 as FQNEAQ (reference sequence).

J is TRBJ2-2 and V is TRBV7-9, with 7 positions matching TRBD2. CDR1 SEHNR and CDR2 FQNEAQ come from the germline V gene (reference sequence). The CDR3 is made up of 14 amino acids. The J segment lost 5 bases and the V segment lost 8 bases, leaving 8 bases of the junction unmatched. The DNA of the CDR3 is TGTGCCAGCGCGGGAGTGTTGGAGACCGGGGAGCTGTTTTTT. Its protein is CASAGVLETGELFF.

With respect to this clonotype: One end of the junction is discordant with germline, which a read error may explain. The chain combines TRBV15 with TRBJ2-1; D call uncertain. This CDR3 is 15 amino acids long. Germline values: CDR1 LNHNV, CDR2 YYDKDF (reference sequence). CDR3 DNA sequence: TGTGTCACCAGTTTGAGCGCCGCCTCGGGCAATGAGCAGTTCTTC. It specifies CVTSLSAASGNEQFF.

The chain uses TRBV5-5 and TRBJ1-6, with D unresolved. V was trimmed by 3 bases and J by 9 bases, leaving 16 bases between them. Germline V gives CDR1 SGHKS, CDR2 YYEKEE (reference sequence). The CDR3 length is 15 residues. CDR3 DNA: TGTGCCAGCAGCTCCCACCCCCCCGGTGTTTCACCCCTCCACTTT. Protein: CASSSHPPGVSPLHF.

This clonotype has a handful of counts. Written as DNA, the CDR3 is TGTGCCAGCAGCCCCATCGGGGCTGGGAACACTGAAGCTTTCTTT. Protein product: CASSPIGAGNTEAFF. The V call is TRBV27, the J call TRBJ1-1, with a possible D match to TRBD1 (5 bases). Germline V gene sequence: CDR1 MNHEY, CDR2 SMNVEV (reference sequence). V was clipped by 6 bases and J by 1 base, with 15 bases between them. This CDR3 region has 15 residues.

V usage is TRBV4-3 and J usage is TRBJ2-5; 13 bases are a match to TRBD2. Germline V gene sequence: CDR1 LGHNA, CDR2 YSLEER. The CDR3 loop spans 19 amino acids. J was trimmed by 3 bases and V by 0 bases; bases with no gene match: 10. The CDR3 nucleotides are TGCGCCAGCAGCCAAGAAAGGGTCCTCGGGACTAGCGGGGAAGAGACCCAGTACTTC. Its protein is CASSQERVLGTSGEETQYF.